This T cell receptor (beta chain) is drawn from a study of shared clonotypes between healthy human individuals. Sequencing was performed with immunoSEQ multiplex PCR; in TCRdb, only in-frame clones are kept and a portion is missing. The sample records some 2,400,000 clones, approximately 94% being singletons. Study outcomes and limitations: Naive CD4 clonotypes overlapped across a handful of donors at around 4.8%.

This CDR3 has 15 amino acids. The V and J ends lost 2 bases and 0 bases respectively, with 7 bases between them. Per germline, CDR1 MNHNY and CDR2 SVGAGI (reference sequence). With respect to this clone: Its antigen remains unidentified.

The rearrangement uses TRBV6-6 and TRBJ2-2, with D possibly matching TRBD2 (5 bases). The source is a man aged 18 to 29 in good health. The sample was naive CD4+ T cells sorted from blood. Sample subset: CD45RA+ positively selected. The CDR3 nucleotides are TGTGCCAGCAGTTACGTGGGAGCGAACACCGGGGAGCTGTTTTTT. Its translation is CASSYVGANTGELFF.